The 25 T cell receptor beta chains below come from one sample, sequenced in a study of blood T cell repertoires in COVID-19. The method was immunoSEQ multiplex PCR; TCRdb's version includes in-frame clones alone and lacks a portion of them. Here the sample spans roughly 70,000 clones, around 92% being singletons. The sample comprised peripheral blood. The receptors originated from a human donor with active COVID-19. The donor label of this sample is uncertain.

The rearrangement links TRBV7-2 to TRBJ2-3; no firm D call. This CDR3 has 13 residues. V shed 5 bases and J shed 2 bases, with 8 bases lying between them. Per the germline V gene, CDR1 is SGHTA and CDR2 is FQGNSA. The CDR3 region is CASSILFTDTQYF. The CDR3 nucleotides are TGTGCCAGCAGCATCCTATTCACAGATACGCAGTATTTT. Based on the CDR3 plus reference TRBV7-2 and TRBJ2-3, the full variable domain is GAGVSQSPSNKVTEKGKDVELRCDPISGHTALYWYRQSLGQGLEFLIYFQGNSAPDKSGLPSDRFSAERTGGSVSTLTIQRTQQEDSAVYLCASSILFTDTQYFGPGTRLTVL.

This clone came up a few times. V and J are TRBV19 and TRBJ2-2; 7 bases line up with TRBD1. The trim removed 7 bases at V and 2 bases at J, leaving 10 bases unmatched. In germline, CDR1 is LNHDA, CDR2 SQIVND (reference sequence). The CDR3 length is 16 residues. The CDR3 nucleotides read TGTGCCAGTACCACAATTGGGGACAGCAACACCGGGGAGCTGTTTTTT. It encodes CASTTIGDSNTGELFF. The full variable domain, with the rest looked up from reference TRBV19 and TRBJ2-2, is DGGITQSPKYLFRKEGQNVTLSCEQNLNHDAMYWYRQDPGQGLRLIYYSQIVNDFQKGDIAEGYSVSREKKESFPLTVTSAQKNPTAFYLCASTTIGDSNTGELFFGEGSRLTVL.

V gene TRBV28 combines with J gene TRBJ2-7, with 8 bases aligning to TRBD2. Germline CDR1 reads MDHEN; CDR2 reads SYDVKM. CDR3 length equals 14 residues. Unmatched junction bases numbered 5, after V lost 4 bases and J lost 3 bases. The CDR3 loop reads CASSWPGGNYEQYF. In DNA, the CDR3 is TGTGCCAGCAGTTGGCCGGGAGGGAACTACGAGCAGTACTTC.

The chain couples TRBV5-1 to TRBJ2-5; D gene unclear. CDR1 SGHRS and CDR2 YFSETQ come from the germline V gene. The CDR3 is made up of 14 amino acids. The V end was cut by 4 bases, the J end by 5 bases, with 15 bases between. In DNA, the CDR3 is TGCGCCAGCAGCCTGACGCGGAGTGTGGAGACCCAGTACTTC. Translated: CASSLTRSVETQYF. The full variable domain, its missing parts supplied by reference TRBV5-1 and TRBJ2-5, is KAGVTQTPRYLIKTRGQQVTLSCSPISGHRSVSWYQQTPGQGLQFLFEYFSETQRNKGNFPGRFSGRQFSNSRSEMNVSTLELGDSALYLCASSLTRSVETQYFGPGTRLLVL.

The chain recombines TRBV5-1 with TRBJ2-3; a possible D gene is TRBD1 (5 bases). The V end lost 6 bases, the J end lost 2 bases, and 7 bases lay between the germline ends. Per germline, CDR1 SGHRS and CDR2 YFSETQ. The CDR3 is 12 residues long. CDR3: CASKGATDTQYF. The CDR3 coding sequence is TGCGCCAGCAAAGGGGCCACAGATACGCAGTATTTT. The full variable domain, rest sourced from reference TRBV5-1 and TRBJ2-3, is KAGVTQTPRYLIKTRGQQVTLSCSPISGHRSVSWYQQTPGQGLQFLFEYFSETQRNKGNFPGRFSGRQFSNSRSEMNVSTLELGDSALYLCASKGATDTQYFGPGTRLTVL.

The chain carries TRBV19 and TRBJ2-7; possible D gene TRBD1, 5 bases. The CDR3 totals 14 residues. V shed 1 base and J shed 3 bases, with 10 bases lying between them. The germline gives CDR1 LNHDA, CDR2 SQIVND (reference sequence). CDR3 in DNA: TGTGCCAGTAGTATAGGGGGCGGCTACTACGAGCAGTACTTC. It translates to CASSIGGGYYEQYF. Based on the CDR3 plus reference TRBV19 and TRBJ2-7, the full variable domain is DGGITQSPKYLFRKEGQNVTLSCEQNLNHDAMYWYRQDPGQGLRLIYYSQIVNDFQKGDIAEGYSVSREKKESFPLTVTSAQKNPTAFYLCASSIGGGYYEQYFGPGTRLTVT.

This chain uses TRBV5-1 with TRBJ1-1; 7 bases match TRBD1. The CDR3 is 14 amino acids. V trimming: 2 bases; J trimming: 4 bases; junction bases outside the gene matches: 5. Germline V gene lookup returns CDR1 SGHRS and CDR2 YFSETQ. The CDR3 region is CASSFHQGGTEAFF. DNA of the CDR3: TGCGCCAGCAGCTTTCATCAGGGGGGCACTGAAGCTTTCTTT.

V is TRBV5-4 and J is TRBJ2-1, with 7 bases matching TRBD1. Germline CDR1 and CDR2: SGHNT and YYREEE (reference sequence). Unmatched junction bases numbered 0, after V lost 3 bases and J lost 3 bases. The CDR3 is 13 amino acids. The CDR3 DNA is TGTGCCAGCAGCTGGGACAGCTACAATGAGCAGTTCTTC. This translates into CASSWDSYNEQFF. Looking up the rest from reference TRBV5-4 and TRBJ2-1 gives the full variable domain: ETGVTQSPTHLIKTRGQQVTLRCSSQSGHNTVSWYQQALGQGPQFIFQYYREEENGRGNFPPRFSGLQFPNYSSELNVNALELDDSALYLCASSWDSYNEQFFGPGTRLTVL.

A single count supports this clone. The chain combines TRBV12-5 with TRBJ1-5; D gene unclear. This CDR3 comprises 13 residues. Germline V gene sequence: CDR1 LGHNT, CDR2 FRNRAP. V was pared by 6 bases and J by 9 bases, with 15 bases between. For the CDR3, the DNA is TGTGCTAGTGGCCCGGGAGTGGACGGGCCCCAGCATTTT. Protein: CASGPGVDGPQHF.

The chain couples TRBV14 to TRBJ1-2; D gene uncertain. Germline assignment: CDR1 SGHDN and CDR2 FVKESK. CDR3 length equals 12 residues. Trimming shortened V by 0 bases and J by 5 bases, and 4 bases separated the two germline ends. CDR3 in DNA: TGTGCCAGCAGCCAAGAGCAGTATGGCTACACCTTC. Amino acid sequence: CASSQEQYGYTF.

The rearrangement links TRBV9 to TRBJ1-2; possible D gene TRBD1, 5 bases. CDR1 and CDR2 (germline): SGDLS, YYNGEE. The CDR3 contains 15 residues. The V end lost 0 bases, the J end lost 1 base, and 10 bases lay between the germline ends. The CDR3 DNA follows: TGTGCCAGCAGCGTAGACGCTCAGGGTAACTATGGCTACACCTTC. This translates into CASSVDAQGNYGYTF.

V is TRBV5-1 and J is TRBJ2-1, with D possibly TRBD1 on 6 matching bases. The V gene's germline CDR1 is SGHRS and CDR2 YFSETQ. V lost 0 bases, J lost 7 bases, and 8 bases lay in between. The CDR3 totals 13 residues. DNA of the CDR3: TGCGCCAGCAGCTTGGACAGGGTAAATGAGCAGTTCTTC. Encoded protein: CASSLDRVNEQFF.

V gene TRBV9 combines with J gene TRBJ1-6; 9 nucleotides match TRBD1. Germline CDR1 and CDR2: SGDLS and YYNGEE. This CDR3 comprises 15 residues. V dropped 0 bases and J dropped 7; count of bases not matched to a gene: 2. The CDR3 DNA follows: TGTGCCAGCAGCGTAGTGGGACAGGGAAATTCACCCCTCCACTTT. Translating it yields CASSVVGQGNSPLHF.

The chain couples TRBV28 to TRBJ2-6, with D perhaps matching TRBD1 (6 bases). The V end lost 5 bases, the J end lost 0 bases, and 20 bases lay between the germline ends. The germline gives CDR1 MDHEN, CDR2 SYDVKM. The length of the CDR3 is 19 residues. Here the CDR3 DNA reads TGTGCCAGCAGTCCCCTACTTACGACAGGACACTCTGGGGCCAACGTCCTGACTTTC. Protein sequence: CASSPLLTTGHSGANVLTF.

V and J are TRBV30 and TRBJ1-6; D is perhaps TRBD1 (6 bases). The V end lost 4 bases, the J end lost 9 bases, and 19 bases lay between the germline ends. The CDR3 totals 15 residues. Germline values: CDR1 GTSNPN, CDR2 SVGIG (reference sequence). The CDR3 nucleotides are TGTGCCTGGAAGAACAGGGCGAGTATAGGTTCACCCCTCCACTTT. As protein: CAWKNRASIGSPLHF.

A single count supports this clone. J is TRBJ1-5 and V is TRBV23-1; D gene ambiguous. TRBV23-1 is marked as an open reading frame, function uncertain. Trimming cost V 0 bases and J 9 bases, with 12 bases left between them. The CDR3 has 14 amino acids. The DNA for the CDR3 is TGCGCCAGCAGTCAATCCCTCCAGGATCGGCCCCAGCATTTT. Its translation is CASSQSLQDRPQHF.

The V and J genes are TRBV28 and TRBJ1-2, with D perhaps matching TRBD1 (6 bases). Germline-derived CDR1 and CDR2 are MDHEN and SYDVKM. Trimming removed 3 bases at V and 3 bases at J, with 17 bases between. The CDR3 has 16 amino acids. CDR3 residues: CASSFGRGNFYYGYTF. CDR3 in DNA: TGTGCCAGCAGTTTCGGTAGGGGGAATTTCTACTATGGCTACACCTTC.

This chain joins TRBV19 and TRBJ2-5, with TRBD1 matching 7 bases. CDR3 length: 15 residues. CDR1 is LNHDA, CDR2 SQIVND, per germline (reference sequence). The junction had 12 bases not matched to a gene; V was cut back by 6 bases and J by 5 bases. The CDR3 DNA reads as TGTGCCAGTAGCTCTATACAGGGGCGACGGGAGACCCAGTACTTC. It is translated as CASSSIQGRRETQYF.

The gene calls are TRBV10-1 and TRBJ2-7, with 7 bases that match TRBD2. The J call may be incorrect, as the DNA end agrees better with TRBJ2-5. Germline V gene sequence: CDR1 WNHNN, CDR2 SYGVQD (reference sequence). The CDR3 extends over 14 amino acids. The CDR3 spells CASSESGLQETQYF. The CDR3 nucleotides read TGCGCCAGCAGTGAGTCGGGACTACAAGAGACCCAGTACTTC.

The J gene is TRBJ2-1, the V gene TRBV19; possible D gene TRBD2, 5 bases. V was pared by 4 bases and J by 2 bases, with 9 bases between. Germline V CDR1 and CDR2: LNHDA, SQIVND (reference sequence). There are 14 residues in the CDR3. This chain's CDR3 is CASSSSGPYNEQFF. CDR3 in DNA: TGTGCCAGTAGTAGCAGCGGACCCTACAATGAGCAGTTCTTC.

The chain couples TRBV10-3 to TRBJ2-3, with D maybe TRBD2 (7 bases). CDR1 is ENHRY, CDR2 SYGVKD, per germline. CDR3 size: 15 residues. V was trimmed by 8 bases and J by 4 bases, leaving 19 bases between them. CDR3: CAISPRGADADTQYF. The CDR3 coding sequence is TGTGCCATCTCCCCTCGGGGGGCCGACGCAGATACGCAGTATTTT.

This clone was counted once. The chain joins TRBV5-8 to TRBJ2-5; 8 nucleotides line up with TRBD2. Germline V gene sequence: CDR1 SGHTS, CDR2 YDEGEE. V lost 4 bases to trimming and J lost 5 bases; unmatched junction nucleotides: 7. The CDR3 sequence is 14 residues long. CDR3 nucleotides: TGTGCCAGCAGCGTCAGGACTAGCTTGGAGACCCAGTACTTC. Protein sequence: CASSVRTSLETQYF.

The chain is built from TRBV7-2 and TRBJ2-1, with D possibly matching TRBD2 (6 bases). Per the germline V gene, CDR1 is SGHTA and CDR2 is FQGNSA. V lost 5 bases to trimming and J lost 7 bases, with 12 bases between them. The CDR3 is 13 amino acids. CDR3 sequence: CASSPWTTNEQFF. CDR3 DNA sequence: TGTGCCAGCAGCCCGTGGACTACTAATGAGCAGTTCTTC.

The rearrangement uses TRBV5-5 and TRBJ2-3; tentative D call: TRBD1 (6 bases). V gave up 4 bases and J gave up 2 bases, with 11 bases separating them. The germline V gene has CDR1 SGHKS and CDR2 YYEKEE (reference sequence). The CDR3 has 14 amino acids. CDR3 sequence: CASSETGTTDTQYF. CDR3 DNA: TGTGCCAGCAGCGAGACAGGAACCACAGATACGCAGTATTTT.

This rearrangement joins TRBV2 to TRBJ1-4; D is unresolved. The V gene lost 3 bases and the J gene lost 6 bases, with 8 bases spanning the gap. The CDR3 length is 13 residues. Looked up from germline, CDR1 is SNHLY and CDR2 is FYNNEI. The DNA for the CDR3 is TGTGCCAGCAGTGAGTCTACGTATGAAAAACTGTTTTTT. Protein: CASSESTYEKLFF.